What follows are 29 T cell receptor beta chains derived from one specimen sequenced in a study of blood T cell repertoires in COVID-19. Sequencing used immunoSEQ multiplex PCR; TCRdb keeps in-frame clones, though not all of them. The sample has 60,000 to 65,000 clones; 74% are singletons. Sequenced material: peripheral blood. Receptors were obtained from a woman at least 80 years old with acute or convalescent COVID-19.

The chain recombines TRBV7-9 with TRBJ1-4; no reliable D call. The V gene lost 3 bases and the J gene lost 7 bases, with 12 bases spanning the gap. CDR1 is SEHNR and CDR2 is FQNEAQ in the germline V gene (reference sequence). This CDR3 comprises 14 residues. CDR3 coding DNA: TGTGCCAGCAGCTTTCGCGTTGAGGGTGAAAAACTGTTTTTT. Translation: CASSFRVEGEKLFF.

The chain links TRBV5-6 to TRBJ2-7, with 7 bases that match TRBD1. The germline gives CDR1 SGHDT, CDR2 YYEEEE. CDR3 length equals 14 residues. V trimming: 2 bases; J trimming: 3 bases; junction bases outside the gene matches: 5. CDR3 nucleotides: TGTGCCAGCAGCTTCGGACAGGATATCTACGAGCAGTACTTC. Translating it yields CASSFGQDIYEQYF.

This sequence joins TRBV3-1 (or the pseudogene TRBV3-2) and TRBJ2-3, with D maybe TRBD1 (5 bases). Trimming removed 0 bases at V and 2 bases at J, with 9 bases between. There are 15 residues in the CDR3. Germline loops: CDR1 LGHDT, CDR2 YNNKEL (reference sequence). The CDR3 loop reads CASSQEGRDTDTQYF. DNA of the CDR3: TGTGCCAGCAGCCAAGAAGGCAGGGACACAGATACGCAGTATTTT.

This sequence joins TRBV6-6 and TRBJ1-1; a weak D match, TRBD1 (5 bases). The CDR3 covers 14 residues. In germline, CDR1 is MNHNY, CDR2 SVGAGI (reference sequence). Trimming removed 2 bases from V and 0 bases from J, with 7 bases in between. CDR3 DNA sequence: TGTGCCAGCAGTTACACAGGCTTGAACACTGAAGCTTTCTTT. Encoded protein: CASSYTGLNTEAFF.

The genes are TRBV6-2 or TRBV6-3 and TRBJ2-7; no clear D gene. This CDR3 has 12 residues. Trimming took 6 bases from V and 6 from J, leaving 12 bases between them. Germline V CDR1 and CDR2: MNHEY, SVGEGT. CDR3 in amino acids: CASSQTWAEQYF. The CDR3, as DNA: TGTGCCAGCAGCCAGACCTGGGCCGAGCAGTACTTC.

The chain has TRBV30 and TRBJ2-7, with a tentative D call TRBD2 (6 bases). The germline CDR1 and CDR2 sequences are GTSNPN and SVGIG (reference sequence). The CDR3 consists of 13 residues. V lost 1 base, J lost 0 bases, and 7 bases lay in between. In nucleotides, the CDR3 is TGTGCCTGGAGTGACGGGAGCTCCTACGAGCAGTACTTC. Translated: CAWSDGSSYEQYF.

The chain joins TRBV7-2 to TRBJ2-3; TRBD2 matches 9 bases. CDR1 is SGHTA and CDR2 is FQGNSA in the germline V gene. The length of the CDR3 is 16 residues. The junction had 6 bases not matched to a gene; V was cut back by 1 base and J by 4 bases. The CDR3 region has the DNA TGTGCCAGCAGCTTAGAGGGCGGGAGGGTGGCAGATACGCAGTATTTT. Protein product: CASSLEGGRVADTQYF. The full variable domain, with the rest looked up from reference TRBV7-2 and TRBJ2-3, is GAGVSQSPSNKVTEKGKDVELRCDPISGHTALYWYRQSLGQGLEFLIYFQGNSAPDKSGLPSDRFSAERTGGSVSTLTIQRTQQEDSAVYLCASSLEGGRVADTQYFGPGTRLTVL.

The chain combines TRBV5-6 with TRBJ1-5; 8 nucleotides agree with TRBD1. Germline V gives CDR1 SGHDT, CDR2 YYEEEE. This CDR3 region has 14 residues. V trimming: 0 bases; J trimming: 6 bases; junction bases outside the gene matches: 2. The CDR3 sequence: CASSLGTGIQPQHF. Here the CDR3 DNA reads TGTGCCAGCAGCTTGGGGACAGGGATTCAGCCCCAGCATTTT.

The chain joins TRBV19 to TRBJ2-7, with TRBD2 identical over 16 bases. There are 15 residues in the CDR3. J was trimmed by 6 bases and V by 5 bases; bases with no gene match: 4. The germline gives CDR1 LNHDA, CDR2 SQIVND (reference sequence). CDR3 nucleotides: TGTGCCAGTAGTGAGGGACTAGCGGGAGGGAGCGAGCAGTACTTC. It yields the protein CASSEGLAGGSEQYF.

This clone was detected a few times. The V call is TRBV7-9, the J call TRBJ1-6; D is possibly TRBD1 (5 bases). Trimming shortened V by 1 base and J by 13 bases, and 11 bases separated the two germline ends. The germline CDR1 and CDR2 sequences are SEHNR and FQNEAQ (reference sequence). The CDR3 loop spans 13 amino acids. CDR3 in DNA: TGTGCCAGCAGCTTAGTTTCACAGGAGCCCCTCCACTTT. Translated, it gives CASSLVSQEPLHF.

The chain combines TRBV27 with TRBJ2-6; tentatively, D is TRBD2 (5 bases). Trimming cost V 5 bases and J 0 bases, with 23 bases left between them. CDR1 and CDR2 from the germline V gene are MNHEY and SMNVEV (reference sequence). This CDR3 has 20 amino acids. As DNA, the CDR3 is TGTGCCAGCAGTGAATACCCCCCCTCGGGGTTGAGCTCTGGGGCCAACGTCCTGACTTTC. This codes for CASSEYPPSGLSSGANVLTF.

This rearrangement joins TRBV10-3 to TRBJ1-5, with 11 nucleotides matching TRBD1. V gave up 3 bases and J gave up 4 bases; unmatched junction bases: 5. CDR1 is ENHRY and CDR2 is SYGVKD in the germline V gene. This CDR3 spans 16 amino acids. This chain's CDR3 is CAISDGDRGSNQPQHF. In DNA, the CDR3 is TGTGCCATCAGTGATGGGGACAGGGGGAGTAATCAGCCCCAGCATTTT.

This clone was detected a few times. This rearrangement joins TRBV6-5 to TRBJ2-7; tentative D call: TRBD2 (5 bases). The ends were cut back, 5 bases at V and 6 bases at J, with 8 bases in the middle. The CDR3 is 11 residues long. Looked up from germline, CDR1 is MNHEY and CDR2 is SVGAGI. CDR3 in amino acids: CASSPRGEQYF. CDR3 nucleotides: TGTGCCAGCAGTCCACGGGGCGAGCAGTACTTC.

The rearrangement uses TRBV5-6 and TRBJ1-4; D call uncertain. The CDR3 extends over 16 amino acids. V lost 0 bases to trimming and J lost 6 bases, with 15 bases between them. Germline CDR1 SGHDT, CDR2 YYEEEE. CDR3 sequence: CASSLVGSGVDEKLFF. CDR3 DNA: TGTGCCAGCAGCTTGGTAGGTTCCGGGGTCGATGAAAAACTGTTTTTT.

This chain joins TRBV19 and TRBJ2-7, with 7 bases identical to TRBD2. There are 13 residues in the CDR3. CDR1 and CDR2 (germline): LNHDA, SQIVND (reference sequence). With 1 base clipped from V and 6 bases from J, the junction kept 3 bases outside the gene matches. The CDR3 loop reads CASSIATSVEQYF. The CDR3 DNA is TGTGCCAGTAGTATAGCTACTAGCGTCGAGCAGTACTTC.

The sample holds one count of this clone. The rearrangement links TRBV29-1 to TRBJ2-5; TRBD1 matches at 8 bases. Losses at the gene ends were 8 bases for V and 4 bases for J; bases not matched to a gene: 12. CDR3 length: 14 amino acids. CDR1 and CDR2 from the germline V gene are SQVTM and ANQGSEA. CDR3 nucleotide sequence: TGCAGCATTGGACAGGGCCTCCGGGGAGAGACCCAGTACTTC. Residues: CSIGQGLRGETQYF.

V and J are TRBV7-8 and TRBJ2-3; 9 bases are a match to TRBD1. Per germline, CDR1 SGHVS and CDR2 FQNEAQ. Trimming at V came to 4 bases and at J to 3 bases, leaving 5 bases not matched to a gene. The length of the CDR3 is 15 residues. The chain's CDR3 is CASSYDRGRTDTQYF. For the CDR3, the DNA is TGTGCCAGCAGCTATGACAGGGGGAGAACAGATACGCAGTATTTT.

The gene calls are TRBV18 and TRBJ1-1, with TRBD1 matching 8 bases. V was pared by 3 bases and J by 5 bases, with 14 bases of the junction left unmatched. The V gene's germline CDR1 is KGHSH and CDR2 LQKENI. CDR3 length: 17 amino acids. In DNA, the CDR3 is TGTGCCAGCTCACCTACACAGGGGGGCGGTTTAGGTACTGAAGCTTTCTTT. Its protein is CASSPTQGGGLGTEAFF.

The V gene is TRBV6-5, the J gene TRBJ1-2, with a possible D match to TRBD1 (5 bases). In germline, CDR1 is MNHEY, CDR2 SVGAGI. The CDR3 has 14 residues. V was clipped by 5 bases and J by 0 bases, with 10 bases between them. The CDR3 DNA sequence: TGTGCCAGCAGTACCAGGGAAACTAACTATGGCTACACCTTC. Amino acid sequence: CASSTRETNYGYTF.

The chain employs TRBV7-9 and TRBJ2-2; TRBD1 is a possible D gene (5 bases). This CDR3 is 15 amino acids long. Germline V gene data show CDR1 as SEHNR and CDR2 as FQNEAQ (reference sequence). Deletions cut 2 bases from V and 0 bases from J, with 7 bases between. In DNA, the CDR3 is TGTGCCAGCAGCTTATGGACACCGAACACCGGGGAGCTGTTTTTT. It specifies CASSLWTPNTGELFF.

The chain recombines TRBV7-9 with TRBJ1-5, with 8 positions matching TRBD1. Unmatched junction bases numbered 9, after V lost 5 bases and J lost 6 bases. The CDR3 runs to 15 residues. Germline V lookup: CDR1 SEHNR, CDR2 FQNEAQ (reference sequence). CDR3 in DNA: TGTGCCAGCAGCCCTACAGGGGGTCCGGGTCAGCCCCAGCATTTT. Translation gives CASSPTGGPGQPQHF.

Written as DNA, the CDR3 is TGTGCCAGCAGCAAGGGACTAGACTACGAGCAGTACTTC. Its translation is CASSKGLDYEQYF. The J gene is TRBJ2-7, the V gene TRBV14, with 8 nucleotides matching TRBD2. Germline lookup yields CDR1 SGHDN and CDR2 FVKESK. V was clipped by 5 bases and J by 3 bases; unmatched bases: 3. The CDR3 has 13 amino acids.

The rearrangement uses TRBV18 and TRBJ2-3; 8 bases map to TRBD1. Trimming at V came to 0 bases and at J to 3 bases, leaving 5 bases not matched to a gene. This CDR3 is 16 amino acids long. Germline values: CDR1 KGHSH, CDR2 LQKENI. CDR3 amino acids: CASSPPGQGATDTQYF. Written as DNA, the CDR3 is TGTGCCAGCTCACCACCTGGGCAGGGGGCTACAGATACGCAGTATTTT.

The chain is built from TRBV27 and TRBJ1-2; 8 positions match TRBD1. The ends lost 5 bases at V and 4 bases at J; junction bases unmatched: 3. Germline lookup yields CDR1 MNHEY and CDR2 SMNVEV (reference sequence). The CDR3 loop spans 13 amino acids. DNA for the CDR3: TGTGCCAGCAGTAAGGGACAGGTCTATGGCTACACCTTC. As protein: CASSKGQVYGYTF.

This chain links TRBV6-6 with TRBJ2-2; D is unresolved. Looked up from germline, CDR1 is MNHNY and CDR2 is SVGAGI (reference sequence). V gave up 4 bases and J gave up 5 bases, with 5 bases separating them. CDR3 length: 12 residues. Here the CDR3 reads CASSSTTGELFF. The CDR3 DNA sequence: TGTGCCAGCAGTTCTACTACCGGGGAGCTGTTTTTT.

CDR3 in amino acids: CASSLITGGRNTGELFF. In DNA form, the CDR3 reads TGCGCCAGCAGCTTAATAACGGGAGGGAGGAACACCGGGGAGCTGTTTTTT. The gene calls are TRBV5-1 and TRBJ2-2, with 8 bases identical to TRBD2. The CDR3 totals 17 residues. V shed 2 bases and J 1 base; nucleotides not matched to a gene: 7. Germline-derived CDR1 and CDR2 are SGHRS and YFSETQ.

The chain is built from TRBV6-5 and TRBJ1-6; 8 positions agree with TRBD1. V was pared by 5 bases and J by 6 bases, with 6 bases of the junction left unmatched. The length of the CDR3 is 15 residues. Germline loops: CDR1 MNHEY, CDR2 SVGAGI. CDR3 DNA: TGTGCCAGCAGTCCCGACAGGGGCCCTAATTCACCCCTCCACTTT. Translation gives CASSPDRGPNSPLHF.

The chain carries TRBV21-1 and TRBJ1-1; no check of the table's D call, TRBD1, against the DNA was made. TRBV21-1 is assigned pseudogene status. CDR3 length equals 18 residues. The chain's CDR3 is CASSRVRGQGGWNTEAFF. The CDR3 bases are TGTGCCAGCAGCAGGGTCAGGGGGCAAGGAGGGTGGAACACTGAAGCTTTCTTT.

This chain connects TRBV5-1 to TRBJ2-2; D not certain. The CDR3 sequence is 14 residues long. Germline CDR1 SGHRS, CDR2 YFSETQ. Trimming removed 5 bases at V and 1 base at J, with 9 bases between. This CDR3 is CASSRLMNTGELFF. CDR3 nucleotide sequence: TGCGCCAGCAGTCGACTCATGAACACCGGGGAGCTGTTTTTT.